These 20 T cell receptor beta chains came from one sample sequenced in a study of T cell responses to AZD1222 COVID-19 vaccine. Sequenced by immunoSEQ multiplex PCR; TCRdb stores in-frame clones only, minus some. The profile shows about 160,000 clones, under 95% of them singletons. The sample consisted of peripheral blood, taken 28 days after the second AZD1222 dose. These receptors originate from an adult who received the AZD1222 COVID-19 vaccine.

The chain couples TRBV2 to TRBJ2-5; 14 bases are shared with TRBD2. This CDR3 spans 15 amino acids. Germline CDR1 reads SNHLY; CDR2 reads FYNNEI. The J segment lost 4 bases and the V segment lost 7 bases, leaving 5 bases of the junction unmatched. This CDR3 is CASTPTSGRGETQYF. CDR3 sequence (DNA): TGTGCCAGCACTCCGACTAGCGGGAGGGGAGAGACCCAGTACTTC.

The chain uses TRBV2 and TRBJ2-7; tentative D call: TRBD2 (6 bases). The CDR3 length is 14 residues. CDR1 is SNHLY and CDR2 is FYNNEI in the germline V gene. Trimming removed 6 bases at V and 4 bases at J, with 16 bases between. The DNA for the CDR3 is TGTGCCAGCAGCGTGGGACTCCCAGATTACGAGCAGTACTTC. The encoded protein is CASSVGLPDYEQYF.

The chain employs TRBV5-1 and TRBJ2-1; 12 bases match TRBD2. The CDR3 consists of 18 residues. Losses at the gene ends were 4 bases for V and 6 bases for J; bases not matched to a gene: 14. Germline CDR1 reads SGHRS; CDR2 reads YFSETQ. CDR3 in DNA: TGCGCCAGCAGCCTAACCCCCCGGACTAGCGGGACCCCCAATGAGCAGTTCTTC. Amino acid sequence: CASSLTPRTSGTPNEQFF.

This chain joins TRBV6-2 or TRBV6-3 and TRBJ2-5; D is undetermined. In germline, CDR1 is MNHEY, CDR2 SVGEGT. V lost 5 bases to trimming and J lost 4 bases, with 5 bases between them. The CDR3 has 11 residues. In DNA, the CDR3 is TGTGCCAGCAGTAATCTAGAGACCCAGTACTTC. This gives the protein CASSNLETQYF.

The chain joins TRBV19 to TRBJ1-1; a possible D gene is TRBD1 (6 bases). Germline values: CDR1 LNHDA, CDR2 SQIVND (reference sequence). This CDR3 contains 14 residues. Trimming took off 3 bases at V and 11 bases at J, with 19 bases between the two ends. The CDR3 nucleotides read TGTGCCAGTAGTATTGGCAGGCTAAGGGGGGAGGCTTTCTTT. It translates to CASSIGRLRGEAFF.

The chain joins TRBV11-2 to TRBJ1-5; TRBD1 is a possible D gene (6 bases). CDR3 length equals 13 residues. CDR1 and CDR2 from the germline V gene are SGHAT and FQNNGV. The germline V and J ends were trimmed by 8 bases and 4 bases, with 12 bases remaining between them. CDR3 bases: TGTGCCAGCCCGTGGACAGTTAATCAGCCCCAGCATTTT. Its translation: CASPWTVNQPQHF.

This clone has a single count. The chain joins TRBV10-2 to TRBJ1-1; 9 bases fit TRBD1. V was clipped by 8 bases and J by 5 bases; unmatched bases: 9. The germline CDR1 and CDR2 sequences are WSHSY and SAAADI. This CDR3 is built from 14 residues. The CDR3 DNA reads TGCGCCAGCGACCCCGGGACAGGGAATACTGAAGCTTTCTTT. Translating gives CASDPGTGNTEAFF.

In its sample, this clone was seen once. The chain has TRBV10-3 and TRBJ2-5, with TRBD2 identical over 12 bases. This CDR3 has 17 amino acids. Germline values: CDR1 ENHRY, CDR2 SYGVKD. The J segment lost 2 bases and the V segment lost 0 bases, leaving 4 bases of the junction unmatched. CDR3 sequence reads: CAISESSGTSGQETQYF. CDR3 coding DNA: TGTGCCATCAGTGAGTCCTCGGGGACTAGCGGGCAAGAGACCCAGTACTTC.

This chain connects TRBV9 to TRBJ2-7; TRBD2 matches at 12 bases. The ends lost 0 bases at V and 3 bases at J; junction bases unmatched: 7. CDR3 length: 17 residues. Germline V gene sequence: CDR1 SGDLS, CDR2 YYNGEE. CDR3 sequence: CASSVGSTSGGFYEQYF. The CDR3 nucleotides are TGTGCCAGCAGCGTAGGCTCGACTAGCGGGGGTTTCTACGAGCAGTACTTC.

This clone occurred a few times. The CDR3 loop is CASSLGVNEQFF. As DNA, the CDR3 is TGTGCCAGCAGTTTGGGAGTCAATGAGCAGTTCTTC. The chain has TRBV28 and TRBJ2-1; a possible D gene is TRBD2 (5 bases). V was cut by 3 bases and J by 6 bases, with 6 bases left in between. CDR1 is MDHEN and CDR2 is SYDVKM in the germline V gene. This CDR3 has 12 residues.

This chain connects TRBV5-5 to TRBJ2-7; D possibly corresponds to TRBD1 (6 bases). V lost 2 bases, J lost 4 bases, and 10 bases lay in between. The length of the CDR3 is 13 residues. Germline V CDR1 and CDR2: SGHKS, YYEKEE (reference sequence). The CDR3 nucleotides are TGTGCCAGCAGCTTCCAAACAGGGTACGAGCAGTACTTC. As protein: CASSFQTGYEQYF.

V and J are TRBV19 and TRBJ2-5; D is perhaps TRBD2 (5 bases). The germline V and J ends were trimmed by 3 bases and 0 bases, with 11 bases remaining between them. The CDR3 consists of 15 residues. The germline CDR1 and CDR2 sequences are LNHDA and SQIVND (reference sequence). CDR3 sequence (DNA): TGTGCCAGTAGTATCTTTAGCGCCAACCAAGAGACCCAGTACTTC. This gives the protein CASSIFSANQETQYF.

The chain uses TRBV7-3 and TRBJ2-7; TRBD2 matches at 7 bases. J lost 3 bases, V lost 5 bases, and 7 bases had no gene match. The CDR3 contains 14 residues. The germline CDR1 and CDR2 sequences are SGHTA and FQGTGA. The CDR3 loop is CASSLGLEGYEQYF. The CDR3 nucleotides are TGTGCCAGCAGCCTCGGACTAGAAGGCTACGAGCAGTACTTC.

The genes are TRBV7-2 and TRBJ2-5; D remains ambiguous. CDR3 length equals 14 residues. The germline V and J ends were trimmed by 1 base and 5 bases, with 11 bases remaining between them. CDR1 and CDR2 from the germline V gene are SGHTA and FQGNSA. The chain's CDR3 is CASSLDPGGETQYF. The CDR3 DNA is TGTGCCAGCAGCTTAGATCCGGGTGGTGAGACCCAGTACTTC.

The V call is TRBV3-1 (or the pseudogene TRBV3-2), the J call TRBJ1-3; D is unresolved. Trimming took off 6 bases at V and 2 bases at J, with 8 bases between the two ends. From germline, CDR1 is LGHDT and CDR2 YNNKEL (reference sequence). The CDR3 contains 13 residues. In DNA, the CDR3 is TGTGCCAGCAGTCAAAGGGCTGGAAACACCATATATTTT. Translating it yields CASSQRAGNTIYF.

This sequence joins TRBV28 and TRBJ1-5; D is undetermined. Looked up from germline, CDR1 is MDHEN and CDR2 is SYDVKM. This CDR3 is built from 15 residues. Trimming pared 3 bases from V and 2 bases from J, leaving 11 bases between. CDR3 in amino acids: CASSFPGRGNQPQHF. The CDR3 nucleotides are TGTGCCAGCAGTTTTCCGGGAAGGGGCAATCAGCCCCAGCATTTT.

About this clone: The junction and the germline gene differ at one end; a read error may be behind it. This chain joins TRBV5-1 and TRBJ1-3, with D possibly TRBD1 on 5 matching bases. Germline V lookup: CDR1 SGHRS, CDR2 YFSETQ. This CDR3 spans 14 amino acids. The CDR3 DNA follows: TGCGCCAGCAGATTGGCGGGGACCGGAAACACCATATATTTT. The encoded protein is CASRLAGTGNTIYF.

The V and J genes are TRBV2 and TRBJ2-1; 11 nucleotides line up with TRBD1. Germline V gene lookup returns CDR1 SNHLY and CDR2 FYNNEI. The CDR3 is made up of 18 amino acids. The J segment lost 6 bases and the V segment lost 6 bases, leaving 16 bases of the junction unmatched. CDR3 bases: TGTGCCAGCAGATTAACCCGGACAGGGGGCGTTCGACGCAATGAGCAGTTCTTC. Translating it yields CASRLTRTGGVRRNEQFF.

This clone was recorded only once. This chain connects TRBV6-5 to TRBJ2-1; D possibly corresponds to TRBD1 (6 bases). Trimming stripped 7 bases from V and 8 bases from J, with 18 bases between. There are 14 residues in the CDR3. CDR1 MNHEY and CDR2 SVGAGI come from the germline V gene. DNA for the CDR3: TGTGCCAGCAAGTCAGGGGTACAACGGCATGAGCAGTTCTTC. Encoded protein: CASKSGVQRHEQFF.

The chain carries TRBV20-1 and TRBJ2-2; D remains unclear. V was trimmed by 3 bases and J by 2 bases, leaving 16 bases between them. This CDR3 has 16 amino acids. Germline V CDR1 and CDR2: DFQATT, SNEGSKA (reference sequence). CDR3: CSASHSRPLNTGELFF. The CDR3 DNA sequence: TGCAGTGCTAGTCACTCCCGCCCCTTAAACACCGGGGAGCTGTTTTTT.